The T cell receptor (beta chain) under discussion was sequenced for a study of blood T cell repertoires in COVID-19. Study background: The samples span acute and convalescent COVID-19 from the United States, Italy and Spain. PBMCs, B-cell-depleted T cells, or T cells provided the cDNA or gDNA that made up the material.

V gave up 0 bases and J gave up 6 bases; unmatched junction bases: 6. Per germline, CDR1 WNHNN and CDR2 SYGVQD (reference sequence). The CDR3 contains 16 residues. Methods used by the authors: Using reference gene primer amplification, nucleated cell counts were estimated. Assay: immunoSEQ multiplex PCR; the TCRdb copy retains only in-frame clones and omits some. V and J calls and clone size are given by that table; D and trimming were obtained from the DNA. This table has 200,000 to 250,000 clones, approximately 85% appearing once. Seattle-derived patients entered the study during active infection and were followed longitudinally.

The TCR was taken from a woman between 65 and 79 years old with COVID-19, enrolled during active disease. The chain is built from TRBV10-1 and TRBJ2-1, with TRBD1 matching 9 bases. Sequenced input: peripheral blood. The CDR3 bases are TGCGCCAGCAGTGAGTCGAACAACAGGGGGCGCAATGAGCAGTTCTTC. This gives the protein CASSESNNRGRNEQFF.